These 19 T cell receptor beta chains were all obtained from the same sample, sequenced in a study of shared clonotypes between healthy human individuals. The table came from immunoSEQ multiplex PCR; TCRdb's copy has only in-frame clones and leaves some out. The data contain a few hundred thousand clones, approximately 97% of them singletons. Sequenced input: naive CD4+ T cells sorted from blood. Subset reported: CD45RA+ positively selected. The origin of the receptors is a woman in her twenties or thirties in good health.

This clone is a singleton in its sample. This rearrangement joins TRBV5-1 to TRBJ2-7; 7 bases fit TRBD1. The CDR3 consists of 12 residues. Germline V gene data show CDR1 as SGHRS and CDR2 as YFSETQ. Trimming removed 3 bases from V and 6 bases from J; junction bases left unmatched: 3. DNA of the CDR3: TGCGCCAGCAGCTCCACAGGGGTCGAGCAGTACTTC. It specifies CASSSTGVEQYF.

In DNA, the CDR3 is TGTGCCAGCATTGGTGGGCAGGAGCAGTACTTC. It encodes CASIGGQEQYF. The genes are TRBV2 and TRBJ2-7, with D unclear. V was trimmed by 7 bases and J by 7 bases, leaving 11 bases between them. This CDR3 contains 11 residues. Per germline, CDR1 SNHLY and CDR2 FYNNEI. Based on the CDR3 plus reference TRBV2 and TRBJ2-7, the full variable domain is EPEVTQTPSHQVTQMGQEVILRCVPISNHLYFYWYRQILGQKVEFLVSFYNNEISEKSEIFDDQFSVERPDGSNFTLKIRSTKLEDSAMYFCASIGGQEQYFGPGTRLTVT.

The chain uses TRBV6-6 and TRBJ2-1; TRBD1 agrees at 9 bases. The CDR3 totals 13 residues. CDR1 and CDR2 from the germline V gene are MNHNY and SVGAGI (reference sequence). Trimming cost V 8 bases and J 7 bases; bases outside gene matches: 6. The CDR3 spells CASYGTGYNEQFF. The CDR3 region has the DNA TGTGCCAGCTACGGGACAGGGTATAATGAGCAGTTCTTC.

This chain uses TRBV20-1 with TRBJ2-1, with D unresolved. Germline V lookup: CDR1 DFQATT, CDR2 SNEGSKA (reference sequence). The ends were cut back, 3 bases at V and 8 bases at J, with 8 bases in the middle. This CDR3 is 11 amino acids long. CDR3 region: CSASVPYEQFF. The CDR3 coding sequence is TGCAGTGCTAGTGTCCCCTATGAGCAGTTCTTC.

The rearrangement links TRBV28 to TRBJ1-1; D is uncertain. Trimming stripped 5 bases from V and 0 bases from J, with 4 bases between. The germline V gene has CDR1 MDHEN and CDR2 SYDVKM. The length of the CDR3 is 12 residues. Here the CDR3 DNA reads TGTGCCAGCAGTCCCCTGAACACTGAAGCTTTCTTT. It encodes CASSPLNTEAFF.

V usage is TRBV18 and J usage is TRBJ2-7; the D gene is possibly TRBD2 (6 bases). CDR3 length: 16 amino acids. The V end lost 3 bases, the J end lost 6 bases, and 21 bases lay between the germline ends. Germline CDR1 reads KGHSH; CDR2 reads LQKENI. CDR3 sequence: CASSPGVLGGRFEQYF. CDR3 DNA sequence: TGTGCCAGCTCACCCGGCGTATTAGGTGGGAGGTTCGAGCAGTACTTC.

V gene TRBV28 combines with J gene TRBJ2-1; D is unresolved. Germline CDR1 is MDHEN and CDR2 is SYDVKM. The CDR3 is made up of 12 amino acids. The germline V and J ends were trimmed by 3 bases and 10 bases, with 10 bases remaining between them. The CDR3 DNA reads TGTGCCAGCAGTTTTTCCGACCGGGAGCAGTTCTTC. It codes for CASSFSDREQFF.

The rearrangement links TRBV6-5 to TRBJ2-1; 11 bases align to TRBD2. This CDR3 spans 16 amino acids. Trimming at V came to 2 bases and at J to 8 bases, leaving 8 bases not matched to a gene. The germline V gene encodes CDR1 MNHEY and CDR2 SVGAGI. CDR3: CASSYHAGLAVDEQFF. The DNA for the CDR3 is TGTGCCAGCAGTTACCATGCGGGACTAGCGGTTGATGAGCAGTTCTTC.

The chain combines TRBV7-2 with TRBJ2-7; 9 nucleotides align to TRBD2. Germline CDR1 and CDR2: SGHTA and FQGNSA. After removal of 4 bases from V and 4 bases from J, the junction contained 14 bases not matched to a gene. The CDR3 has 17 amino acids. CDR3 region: CASSSRMIAGDRYEQYF. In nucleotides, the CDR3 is TGTGCCAGCAGCTCCCGGATGATAGCGGGAGATCGGTACGAGCAGTACTTC. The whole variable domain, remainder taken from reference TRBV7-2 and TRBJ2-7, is GAGVSQSPSNKVTEKGKDVELRCDPISGHTALYWYRQSLGQGLEFLIYFQGNSAPDKSGLPSDRFSAERTGGSVSTLTIQRTQQEDSAVYLCASSSRMIAGDRYEQYFGPGTRLTVT.

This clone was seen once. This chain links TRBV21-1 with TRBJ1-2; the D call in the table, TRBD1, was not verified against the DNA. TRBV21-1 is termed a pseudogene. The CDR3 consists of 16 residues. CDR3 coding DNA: TGTGCCAGCAGCAAAGACAGGGGAAGCGCCATCTCTGGCTACACCTTC. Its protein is CASSKDRGSAISGYTF.

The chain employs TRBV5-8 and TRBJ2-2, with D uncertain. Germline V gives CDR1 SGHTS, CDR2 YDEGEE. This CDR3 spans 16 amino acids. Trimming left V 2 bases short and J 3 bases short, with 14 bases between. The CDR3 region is CASSLGSILYTGELFF. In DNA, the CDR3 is TGTGCCAGCAGCTTAGGGTCTATACTTTACACCGGGGAGCTGTTTTTT.

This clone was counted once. The CDR3 bases are TGCGCCAGCAGCTTGACAGCGGGACCCCAAGAGACCCAGTACTTC. Amino acid sequence: CASSLTAGPQETQYF. The V call is TRBV5-1, the J call TRBJ2-5, with 7 positions matching TRBD2. Germline trimming cut 1 base from V and 1 base from J; bases unmatched to any gene: 4. This CDR3 region has 15 residues. CDR1 and CDR2 (germline): SGHRS, YFSETQ.

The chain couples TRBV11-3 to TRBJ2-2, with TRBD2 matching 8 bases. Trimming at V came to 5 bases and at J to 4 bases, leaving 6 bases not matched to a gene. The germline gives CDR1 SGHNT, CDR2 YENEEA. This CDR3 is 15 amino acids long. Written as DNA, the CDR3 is TGTGCCAGCAGCCCCAGCGGGAGAGTCACCGGGGAGCTGTTTTTT. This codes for CASSPSGRVTGELFF.

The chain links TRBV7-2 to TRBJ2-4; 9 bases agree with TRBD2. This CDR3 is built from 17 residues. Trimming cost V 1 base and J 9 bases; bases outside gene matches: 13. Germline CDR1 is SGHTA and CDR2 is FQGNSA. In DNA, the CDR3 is TGTGCCAGCAGCTTAGGGCCAGGTGGACTAGCGAGGGGCATTCAGTACTTC. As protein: CASSLGPGGLARGIQYF.

This CDR3 reads CASSKSRGNTEAFF. CDR3 DNA: TGCGCCAGCAGCAAATCGAGGGGGAACACTGAAGCTTTCTTT. J is TRBJ1-1 and V is TRBV5-1, with D possibly being TRBD1 (5 bases). Deletions cut 4 bases from V and 1 base from J, with 11 bases between. Germline V lookup: CDR1 SGHRS, CDR2 YFSETQ. The CDR3 extends over 14 amino acids.

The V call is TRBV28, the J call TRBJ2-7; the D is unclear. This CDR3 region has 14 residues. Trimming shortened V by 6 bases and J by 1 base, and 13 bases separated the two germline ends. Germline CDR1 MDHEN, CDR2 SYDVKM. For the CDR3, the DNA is TGTGCCAGCAGCACCGCTGTCGTTTCCTACGAGCAGTACTTC. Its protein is CASSTAVVSYEQYF. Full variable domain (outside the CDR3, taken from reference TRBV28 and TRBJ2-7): DVKVTQSSRYLVKRTGEKVFLECVQDMDHENMFWYRQDPGLGLRLIYFSYDVKMKEKGDIPEGYSVSREKKERFSLILESASTNQTSMYLCASSTAVVSYEQYFGPGTRLTVT.

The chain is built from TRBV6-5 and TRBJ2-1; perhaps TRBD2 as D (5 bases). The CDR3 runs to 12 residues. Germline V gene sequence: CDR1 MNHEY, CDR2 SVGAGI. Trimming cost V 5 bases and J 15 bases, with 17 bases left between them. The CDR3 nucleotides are TGTGCCAGCAGTCCTCGACCTGAGGGTCTGTTCTTC. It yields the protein CASSPRPEGLFF.

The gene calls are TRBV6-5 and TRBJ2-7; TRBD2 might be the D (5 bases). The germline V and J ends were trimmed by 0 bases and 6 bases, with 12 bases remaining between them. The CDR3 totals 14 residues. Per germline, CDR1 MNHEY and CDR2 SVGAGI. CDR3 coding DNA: TGTGCCAGCAGTTACTCCAGCGGTGTCGGCGAGCAGTACTTC. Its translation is CASSYSSGVGEQYF.

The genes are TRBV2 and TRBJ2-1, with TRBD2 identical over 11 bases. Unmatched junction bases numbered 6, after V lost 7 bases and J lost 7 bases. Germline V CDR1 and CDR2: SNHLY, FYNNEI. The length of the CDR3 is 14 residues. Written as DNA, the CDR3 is TGTGCCAGCAATAGACTAGCGGGAATAAATGAGCAGTTCTTC. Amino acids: CASNRLAGINEQFF. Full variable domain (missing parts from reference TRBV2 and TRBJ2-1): EPEVTQTPSHQVTQMGQEVILRCVPISNHLYFYWYRQILGQKVEFLVSFYNNEISEKSEIFDDQFSVERPDGSNFTLKIRSTKLEDSAMYFCASNRLAGINEQFFGPGTRLTVL.